Shown below are 7 T cell receptor beta chains from a single sample sequenced in a study of memory CD4+ T cells and cytomegalovirus serostatus. Single viable CD3+CD4+CD8-CD45RO+ cells were sorted as the memory CD4+ T cells. Sequenced by immunoSEQ multiplex PCR; TCRdb stores in-frame clones only, minus some. The data contain 50,000 to 65,000 clones, approximately 80% of them singletons. Sequencing input: memory CD4+ T cells from blood. Source of these receptors: an adult in good health and CMV-seropositive.

CDR3 nucleotides: TGTGCCAGCGCTGAGAACAGGGGGGCTGGAAACACCATATATTTT. Translating gives CASAENRGAGNTIYF. The chain employs TRBV19 and TRBJ1-3, with 8 nucleotides matching TRBD1. With 9 bases clipped from V and 2 bases from J, the junction kept 9 bases outside the gene matches. The CDR3 is 15 residues long. Germline CDR1 is LNHDA and CDR2 is SQIVND (reference sequence).

This clone was observed a few times. This CDR3 is CASLQGGNTGELFF. CDR3 bases: TGTGCCAGTCTACAGGGAGGGAACACCGGGGAGCTGTTTTTT. The chain is built from TRBV19 and TRBJ2-2; D may match TRBD1 or TRBD2 (6 bases each). Germline CDR1 reads LNHDA; CDR2 reads SQIVND (reference sequence). V was clipped by 8 bases and J by 1 base, with 11 bases between them. The CDR3 sequence is 14 residues long.

The chain recombines TRBV15 with TRBJ1-1; 10 bases match TRBD1. CDR3 length: 15 amino acids. The V segment lost 1 base and the J segment 7 bases; nucleotides outside the gene matches: 6. Germline CDR1 reads LNHNV; CDR2 reads YYDKDF (reference sequence). CDR3 DNA: TGTGCCACCAGCAGAGCCGGGACAGGGGTAAATGAAGCTTTCTTT. Translating it yields CATSRAGTGVNEAFF.

J is TRBJ2-1 and V is TRBV29-1; the D gene is possibly TRBD2 (6 bases). CDR3 size: 17 residues. From germline, CDR1 is SQVTM and CDR2 ANQGSEA. The germline V and J ends were trimmed by 7 bases and 3 bases, with 25 bases remaining between them. CDR3 sequence (DNA): TGCAGCGCCTCACCCGCCCTGGCGGGACCACTCTACAATGAGCAGTTCTTC. It is translated as CSASPALAGPLYNEQFF.

This chain links TRBV18 with TRBJ1-1; 9 positions agree with TRBD1. J was trimmed by 7 bases and V by 3 bases; bases with no gene match: 9. Germline V gene lookup returns CDR1 KGHSH and CDR2 LQKENI. CDR3 length: 15 residues. The CDR3 region has the DNA TGTGCCAGCTCACCCCTGGACAGGGGAGAAATTGAAGCTTTCTTT. Translation: CASSPLDRGEIEAFF.

The rearrangement uses TRBV9 and TRBJ1-2, with D maybe TRBD1 (5 bases). The CDR3 is 15 amino acids. V lost 3 bases, J lost 7 bases, and 19 bases lay in between. Germline loops: CDR1 SGDLS, CDR2 YYNGEE. The CDR3 DNA reads as TGTGCCAGCAGCGCGACCGGGACTGGGGCGGGTGGCTACACCTTC. Translation: CASSATGTGAGGYTF. The full variable domain, its missing parts supplied by reference TRBV9 and TRBJ1-2, is DSGVTQTPKHLITATGQRVTLRCSPRSGDLSVYWYQQSLDQGLQFLIQYYNGEERAKGNILERFSAQQFPDLHSELNLSSLELGDSALYFCASSATGTGAGGYTFGSGTRLTVV.

The sample holds a few counts of this clone. The V and J genes are TRBV9 and TRBJ2-2; 7 nucleotides match TRBD1. The CDR3 loop spans 13 amino acids. Trimming at V came to 0 bases and at J to 7 bases, leaving 0 bases not matched to a gene. CDR1 is SGDLS, CDR2 YYNGEE, per germline. The CDR3 spells CASSVAGGGELFF. The CDR3 nucleotides are TGTGCCAGCAGCGTAGCAGGGGGCGGGGAGCTGTTTTTT. Complete variable domain (other parts from reference TRBV9 and TRBJ2-2): DSGVTQTPKHLITATGQRVTLRCSPRSGDLSVYWYQQSLDQGLQFLIQYYNGEERAKGNILERFSAQQFPDLHSELNLSSLELGDSALYFCASSVAGGGELFFGEGSRLTVL.